This TCR beta chain was recovered during a study of identical twins. Turning to this clonotype: It may be a read error: a sequence one base away is much more abundant.

Via MiXCR, TCRdb re-called the 5' RACE reads, giving one row per CDR3 protein. In the table there are approximately 1.8 million distinct CDR3 sequences, about 31% of which are singletons. The CDR3 sequence is 14 residues long. Trimming cost V 7 bases and J 6 bases, with 19 bases left between them. Germline V gene data show CDR1 as DFQATT and CDR2 as SNEGSKA (reference sequence). Sequencing was carried out using cord blood. V gene TRBV20-1 combines with J gene TRBJ2-1; D call uncertain. The clonotype originates from a newborn girl in good health. In DNA form, the CDR3 reads TGCAGTGTTAGGTTTGGGTCTAGGTCCAATGAGCAGTTCTTC. It codes for CSVRFGSRSNEQFF.